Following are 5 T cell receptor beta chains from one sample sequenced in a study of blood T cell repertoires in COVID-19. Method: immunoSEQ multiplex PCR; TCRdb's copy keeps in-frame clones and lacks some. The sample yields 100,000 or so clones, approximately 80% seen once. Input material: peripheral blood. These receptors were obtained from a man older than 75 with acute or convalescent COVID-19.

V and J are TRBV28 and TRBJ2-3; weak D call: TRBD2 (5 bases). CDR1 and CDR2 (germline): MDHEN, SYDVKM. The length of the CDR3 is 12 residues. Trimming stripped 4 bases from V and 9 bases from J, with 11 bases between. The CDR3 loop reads CASSSAPGTQYF. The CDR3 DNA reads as TGTGCCAGCAGTTCTGCGCCGGGGACGCAGTATTTT.

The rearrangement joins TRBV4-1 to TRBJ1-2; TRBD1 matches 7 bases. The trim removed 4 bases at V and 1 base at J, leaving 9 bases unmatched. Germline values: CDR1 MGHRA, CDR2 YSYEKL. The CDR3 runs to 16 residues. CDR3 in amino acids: CASSRRRDRFNYGYTF. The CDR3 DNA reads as TGCGCCAGCAGCCGGCGCCGGGACAGATTTAACTATGGCTACACCTTC.

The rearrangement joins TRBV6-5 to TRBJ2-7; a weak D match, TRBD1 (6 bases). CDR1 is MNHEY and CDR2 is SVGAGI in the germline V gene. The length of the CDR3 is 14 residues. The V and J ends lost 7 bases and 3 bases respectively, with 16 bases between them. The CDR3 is CASTKTGADYEQYF. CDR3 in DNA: TGTGCCAGCACCAAGACAGGAGCGGACTACGAGCAGTACTTC.

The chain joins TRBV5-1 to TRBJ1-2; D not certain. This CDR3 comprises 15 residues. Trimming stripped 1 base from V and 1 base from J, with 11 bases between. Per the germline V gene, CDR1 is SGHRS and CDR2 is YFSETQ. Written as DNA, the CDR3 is TGCGCCAGCAGCTTGCTGAGCTCTGTTAACTATGGCTACACCTTC. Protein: CASSLLSSVNYGYTF.

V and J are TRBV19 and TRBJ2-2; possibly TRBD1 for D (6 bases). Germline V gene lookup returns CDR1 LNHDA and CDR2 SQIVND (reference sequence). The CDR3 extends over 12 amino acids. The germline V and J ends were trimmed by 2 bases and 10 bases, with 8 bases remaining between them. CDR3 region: CASSIYREELFF. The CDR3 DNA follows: TGTGCCAGTAGTATATACAGGGAGGAGCTGTTTTTT.